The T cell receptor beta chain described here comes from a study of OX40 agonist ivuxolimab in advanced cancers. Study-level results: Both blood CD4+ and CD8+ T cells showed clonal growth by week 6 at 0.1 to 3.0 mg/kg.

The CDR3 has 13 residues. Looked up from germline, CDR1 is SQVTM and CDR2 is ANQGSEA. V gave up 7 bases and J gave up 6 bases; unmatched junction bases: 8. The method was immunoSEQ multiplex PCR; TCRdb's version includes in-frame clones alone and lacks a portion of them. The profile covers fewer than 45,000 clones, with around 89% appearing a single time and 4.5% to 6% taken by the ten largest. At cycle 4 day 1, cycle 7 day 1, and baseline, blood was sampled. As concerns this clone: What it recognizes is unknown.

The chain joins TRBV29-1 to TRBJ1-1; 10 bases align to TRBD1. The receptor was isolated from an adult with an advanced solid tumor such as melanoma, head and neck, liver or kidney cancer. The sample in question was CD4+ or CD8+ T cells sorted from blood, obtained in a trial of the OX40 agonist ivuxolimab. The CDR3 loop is CSDRDRGGSEAFF. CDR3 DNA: TGCAGCGACCGGGACAGGGGAGGTTCTGAAGCTTTCTTT.